This TCR beta chain is drawn from a study of T cell repertoires in cytomegalovirus infection. As for the study in general: Carrying CMV and the relevant HLA type showed in public TCR beta signatures. Whole-study findings and limits: The study found HLA-C-restricted CMV-specific TCR beta clonotypes dominating the ex vivo response. Cumulated frequencies of public TCR beta families served to identify carriers of CMV plus the relevant HLA.

The sample holds a few counts of this clonotype. Its specificity is not known. The CDR3 runs to 17 residues. V was trimmed by 5 bases and J by 0 bases, leaving 17 bases between them. Germline CDR1 SGHVS, CDR2 FNYEAQ. TCRdb recomputed calls from the reads with MiXCR, one row per CDR3 protein. The sample holds roughly 200,000 distinct CDR3 sequences, roughly a sixth seen once. The gene calls are TRBV7-6 and TRBJ2-1; D is perhaps TRBD1 (6 bases). Sequenced input: CD8+ T cells from PBMCs. The sequence came from a human donor in good health (CMV status not recorded). Some clones in this sample may be carry-over from other donors' samples. The CDR3 here is CASSGWGHQSSYNEQFF. The CDR3 coding sequence is TGTGCCAGCAGCGGTTGGGGGCACCAGAGCTCCTACAATGAGCAGTTCTTC.